Listed below are T cell receptor beta chains from one sample, sequenced in a study of blood T cell repertoires in COVID-19. Produced via immunoSEQ multiplex PCR; TCRdb's table is partial and in-frame only. The data contain more than 300,000 clones, about 89% of them singletons. Material for sequencing was peripheral blood. These receptors were obtained from a woman in her 50s with COVID-19, enrolled during active disease. Each CDR3 is given with its conserved first and last residue. The order of the fields is J gene, clone size, D gene, V gene, CDR3 protein, CDR3 DNA. A D gene is named only where the DNA matches it firmly. Rows may omit the clone size; those that give it use once, few, many or a size class.

>TRBJ1-2|once|.|TRBV5-1
CASSLFTDNYGYTF
TGCGCCAGCAGCTTGTTTACAGATAACTATGGCTACACCTTC
>TRBJ2-6|.|.|TRBV5-4
CASSLRDRANVLTF
TGTGCCAGCAGCCTCCGGGACAGGGCCAACGTCCTGACTTTC
>TRBJ1-1|.|TRBD1|TRBV3-1/TRBV3-2
CASSDTGETEAFF
TGTGCCAGCAGTGACACAGGGGAGACTGAAGCTTTCTTT
>TRBJ1-6|.|.|TRBV21-1
CASSKDGKPRSSYNSPLHF
TGTGCCAGCAGCAAAGACGGTAAACCAAGGAGCTCCTATAATTCACCCCTCCACTTT
>TRBJ2-7|.|.|TRBV27
CASRSRAGTYYEQYF
TGTGCCAGCAGATCAAGGGCGGGGACCTATTACGAGCAGTACTTC
>TRBJ1-1|.|.|TRBV27
CASSLWRDGEAFF
TGTGCCAGCAGTTTATGGAGGGATGGTGAAGCTTTCTTT
>TRBJ2-1|.|TRBD2|TRBV4-2
CASSQGAGTSGVHEQFF
TGTGCCAGCAGCCAAGGGGCCGGGACTAGCGGGGTGCATGAGCAGTTCTTC
>TRBJ2-3|.|TRBD2|TRBV30
CAWSVPASGYRTDTQYF
TGTGCCTGGAGTGTACCGGCTAGCGGGTATCGCACAGATACGCAGTATTTT
>TRBJ2-7|.|.|TRBV27
CASRGGGYEQYF
TGTGCCAGCAGGGGAGGTGGCTACGAGCAGTACTTC
>TRBJ2-7|once|.|TRBV6-5
CASSSPSGGSYEQYF
TGTGCCAGCAGTTCCCCCTCCGGGGGCTCCTACGAGCAGTACTTC
>TRBJ1-2|.|.|TRBV18
CASSPLRDYGYTF
TGTGCCAGCTCACCATTACGAGACTATGGCTACACCTTC
>TRBJ2-1|.|.|TRBV11-2
CASSLVLYNEQFF
TGTGCCAGCAGCTTAGTCCTATACAATGAGCAGTTCTTC
>TRBJ2-1|.|TRBD1|TRBV7-3
CASSQGQSNEQFF
TGTGCCAGCAGCCAGGGACAGTCCAATGAGCAGTTCTTC
>TRBJ2-7|.|.|TRBV27
CASSFMRGTKGAGSEQYF
TGTGCCAGCAGTTTCATGAGGGGAACTAAGGGGGCGGGAAGCGAGCAGTACTTC
>TRBJ2-5|.|.|TRBV29-1
CSGQLRETQYF
TGCAGCGGACAGCTTCGGGAGACCCAGTACTTC
>TRBJ1-3|once|.|TRBV5-6
CASSPLQESGNTIYF
TGTGCCAGCAGCCCACTACAGGAATCTGGAAACACCATATATTTT
>TRBJ2-7|.|.|TRBV30
CAWRREQYF
TGTGCCTGGAGGAGGGAGCAGTACTTC
>TRBJ1-4|.|TRBD1|TRBV5-4
CASSLGGTGGEKLFF
TGTGCCAGCAGCTTGGGTGGGACAGGAGGTGAAAAACTGTTTTTT
>TRBJ1-6|once|TRBD1|TRBV19
CASSLDRERLPLHF
TGTGCCAGTAGCCTCGACAGGGAGAGGTTACCCCTCCACTTT
>TRBJ1-1|.|.|TRBV30
CAWSPLRTMNTEAFF
TGTGCCTGGAGTCCACTACGGACAATGAACACTGAAGCTTTCTTT
>TRBJ2-7|once|.|TRBV10-1
CASSEDSPPYEQYF
TGCGCCAGCAGTGAGGACAGTCCCCCCTACGAGCAGTACTTC
>TRBJ2-1|.|TRBD2|TRBV11-3
CASSFLSGSVDEQFF
TGTGCCAGCAGCTTCCTTAGCGGGAGCGTCGATGAGCAGTTCTTC
>TRBJ2-7|once|TRBD1|TRBV27
CASSRTGTGFHEQYF
TGTGCCAGCAGTCGAACCGGGACAGGTTTCCACGAGCAGTACTTC
>TRBJ2-1|.|TRBD2|TRBV7-3
CASSWSSGTNEQFF
TGTGCCAGCAGCTGGAGTAGCGGGACCAATGAGCAGTTCTTC
>TRBJ2-1|.|.|TRBV5-8
CASSPGAYNEQFF
TGTGCCAGCAGCCCCGGGGCCTACAATGAGCAGTTCTTC
>TRBJ1-4|.|.|TRBV7-2
CASSMTGEKLFF
TGTGCCAGCAGCATGACGGGGGAAAAACTGTTTTTT
>TRBJ1-1|.|.|TRBV19
CASSQGMNTEAFF
TGTGCCAGTAGTCAGGGAATGAACACTGAAGCTTTCTTT
>TRBJ2-7|.|.|TRBV14
CASSQVPGVRSYEQYF
TGTGCCAGCAGCCAAGTCCCCGGCGTGAGGTCCTACGAGCAGTACTTC
>TRBJ1-4|few|.|TRBV29-1
CSARNPNSKLFF
TGCAGCGCACGAAACCCTAATAGTAAACTGTTTTTT
>TRBJ2-2|.|.|TRBV11-2
CASKSRAAGANTGELFF
TGTGCCAGCAAATCCCGAGCGGCGGGGGCCAACACCGGGGAGCTGTTTTTT
>TRBJ2-2|few|.|TRBV6-5
CASGRTGELFF
TGTGCCAGCGGCCGCACCGGGGAGCTGTTTTTT
>TRBJ2-7|.|.|TRBV18
CASSSTGEQYF
TGTGCCAGCTCATCGACCGGAGAACAGTACTTC
>TRBJ2-1|.|TRBD2|TRBV7-2
CASSLTSGRFLHEQFF
TGTGCCAGCAGCTTAACTAGCGGGAGATTCTTGCATGAGCAGTTCTTC
>TRBJ1-6|.|.|TRBV4-1
CASSQDGQLNSPLHF
TGCGCCAGCAGCCAAGATGGACAACTAAATTCACCCCTCCACTTT
>TRBJ1-5|.|.|TRBV18
CASSPTGPGPQHF
TGTGCCAGCTCACCAACAGGCCCGGGGCCCCAGCATTTT
>TRBJ2-7|.|.|TRBV12-3/TRBV12-4
CASKMGSEQYF
TGTGCCAGCAAGATGGGCTCCGAGCAGTACTTC